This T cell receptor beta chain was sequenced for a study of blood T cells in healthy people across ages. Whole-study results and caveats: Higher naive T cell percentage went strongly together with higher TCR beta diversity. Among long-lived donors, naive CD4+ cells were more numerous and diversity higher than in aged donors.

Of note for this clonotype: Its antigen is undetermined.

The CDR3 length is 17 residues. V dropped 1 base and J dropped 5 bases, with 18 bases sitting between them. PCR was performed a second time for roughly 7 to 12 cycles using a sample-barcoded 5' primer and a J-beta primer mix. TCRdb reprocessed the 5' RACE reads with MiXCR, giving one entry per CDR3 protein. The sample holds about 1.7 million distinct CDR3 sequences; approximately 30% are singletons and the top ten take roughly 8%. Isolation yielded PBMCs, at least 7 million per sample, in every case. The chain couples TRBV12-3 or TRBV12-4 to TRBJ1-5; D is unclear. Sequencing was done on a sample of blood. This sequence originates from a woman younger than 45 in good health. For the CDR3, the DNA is TGTGCCAGCAGTTTAGGCCCGGGGTCGGCCCCGGATCAGCCCCAGCATTTT. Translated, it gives CASSLGPGSAPDQPQHF.